This T cell receptor (beta chain) was profiled in a study of CD4 T cells in relation to SARS-CoV-2 and coronaviruses. On the study more broadly: PBMCs were cultured with antigen for around nine days before TCR beta sequencing.

Germline V gives CDR1 KGHSH, CDR2 LQKENI. This CDR3 spans 17 amino acids. V gave up 0 bases and J gave up 5 bases; unmatched junction bases: 8. TCRdb keeps only in-frame clones here, not all; method: immunoSEQ multiplex PCR. This sample has tens of thousands of clones; 75% to 80% occur once, and the top ten carry approximately 22%. In the case of this clone: Its antigen is currently unknown.

Unexposed donor CD4+ T cells date from about 2011-2018, before the COVID-19 pandemic. CD4+ T cells were isolated from the cells after about nine days of culture. As cell numbers allowed, unexposed-donor CD4+ T cells faced SARS-CoV-2 S/N and four cold-coronavirus spikes. The rearrangement uses TRBV18 and TRBJ1-5; the match to TRBD1 covers 9 bases. The sample consisted of CD4+ T cells from PBMCs, cultured in vitro. The receptor's source is a human donor in good health. CDR3 sequence (DNA): TGTGCCAGCTCACCACCGGCGGGACAGGGTGGGCATCAGCCCCAGCATTTT. This sequence encodes CASSPPAGQGGHQPQHF.